What follows describes a single T cell receptor beta chain. Trimming removed 4 bases at V and 1 base at J, with 10 bases between. The CDR3 totals 14 residues. CDR1 GTSNPN and CDR2 SVGIG come from the germline V gene (reference sequence). In the authors' methods: Reference gene primer amplification yielded estimated nucleated cell counts. Assay used: immunoSEQ multiplex PCR; TCRdb lists only in-frame clones, some missing. V and J calls and clone size follow that table, whereas D and trimming were derived from the DNA. The table has about 200,000 clones, roughly four fifths seen once. The data were taken from a study of blood T cell repertoires in COVID-19. Study information: COVID-19 samples, acute and convalescent, were from the United States, Italy and Spain. The cDNA or gDNA used as material had been derived from T cells, B-cell-depleted T cells, or PBMCs.

The chain joins TRBV30 to TRBJ2-2, with D possibly being TRBD1 (6 bases). The origin of this receptor is a woman aged 35 to 49 with acute or convalescent COVID-19. The specimen sequenced was peripheral blood. CDR3 region: CAWTGTLNTGELFF. DNA for the CDR3: TGTGCCTGGACCGGGACACTGAACACCGGGGAGCTGTTTTTT.